Each of the 23 T cell receptor beta chains below was sequenced from the same sample in a study of T cell clonality in common variable immunodeficiency. The repertoire was sequenced with immunoSEQ multiplex PCR; TCRdb's copy has only in-frame clones and lacks some. Listed for the sample are 40,000 to 50,000 clones, none seen a single time. Sequenced input: peripheral blood mononuclear cells. The origin of the receptors is a person aged 18-69 years in good health.

Regarding this clone: The DNA ends 3 residues before the CDR3 does, and the rest of the CDR3 is filled in from the germline J gene. This chain connects TRBV7-9 to TRBJ2-1, with D possibly TRBD1 on 5 matching bases. This CDR3 comprises 12 residues. V dropped 4 bases and J dropped 7 bases, with 8 bases sitting between them. Germline CDR1 reads SEHNR; CDR2 reads FQNEAQ (reference sequence). The CDR3 region is CASSSQGNEQFF. The covered CDR3 bases are TGTGCCAGCAGCTCCCAGGGAAATGAG.

This clone was recorded at least ten times. The CDR3 region is CASSFLTGWSEAFF. Incomplete CDR3 DNA: TGTGCCAGCAGCTTCTTGACAGGGTGGTCTGAA. The chain combines TRBV7-3 with TRBJ1-1; 7 bases agree with TRBD1. The read ends 3 residues shy of where the CDR3 ends; the end is completed using the germline J gene. With V trimmed by 3 bases and J by 6 bases, 7 bases remained unmatched. The CDR3 length is 14 residues. The germline V gene has CDR1 SGHTA and CDR2 FQGTGA.

This clone was observed at least ten times. The CDR3 end lies 3 residues beyond the end of the read and is filled in from the germline J gene. V gene TRBV28 combines with J gene TRBJ2-7; D possibly uses TRBD1 or TRBD2 (5 bases each). Germline CDR1 reads MDHEN; CDR2 reads SYDVKM. The V gene lost 7 bases and the J gene lost 4 bases, with 17 bases spanning the gap. This CDR3 has 14 residues. The CDR3 spells CASTLETRGYEQYF. CDR3 bases read: TGTGCCAGCACCTTGGAAACGAGGGGATACGAG.

This clone occurred many times. The CDR3 extends 3 residues past the end of the read, so its final part is completed from the germline J gene. The genes are TRBV6-1 and TRBJ2-3; 10 nucleotides align to TRBD2. The germline V gene has CDR1 MNHNS and CDR2 SASEGT. CDR3 length equals 15 residues. Trimming at V came to 4 bases and at J to 2 bases, leaving 3 bases not matched to a gene. The CDR3 loop is CASSVLAGATDTQYF. The CDR3 bases that were read are TGTGCCAGCAGTGTCCTAGCGGGGGCCACAGATACG.

This clone was observed at least ten times. The CDR3 goes on 3 residues after the read ends, and that part is filled in from the germline J gene. J is TRBJ2-5 and V is TRBV14; D possibly corresponds to TRBD1 (5 bases). The V and J ends lost 3 bases and 1 base respectively, with 12 bases between them. The CDR3 is 15 amino acids. CDR1 is SGHDN and CDR2 is FVKESK in the germline V gene. The covered CDR3 bases are TGTGCCAGCAGCCAGAACTTCGACAGCCAAGAGACC. Encoded protein: CASSQNFDSQET. The whole CDR3 sequence is CASSQNFDSQETQYF.

Ten or more counts support this clone. The read stops 3 residues short of the end of the CDR3; the missing end is completed from the germline J gene. V usage is TRBV27 and J usage is TRBJ2-1; perhaps TRBD2 as D (6 bases). The CDR3 has 16 residues. With 6 bases removed from V and 0 bases from J, the gap between germline ends came to 15 bases. The germline CDR1 and CDR2 sequences are MNHEY and SMNVEV (reference sequence). CDR3 DNA, as far as it was read: TGTGCCAGCAGGCCGGGAGCGGCCTTCTCCTACAATGAG. Translated: CASRPGAAFSYNE. The full CDR3 protein is CASRPGAAFSYNEQFF.

This clone was found many times. Sequencing ends 3 residues short of the CDR3 end; the germline J gene provides the rest. This chain connects TRBV5-4 to TRBJ1-2; 9 nucleotides line up with TRBD1. CDR1 and CDR2 from the germline V gene are SGHNT and YYREEE (reference sequence). Unmatched junction bases numbered 7, after V lost 2 bases and J lost 5 bases. The length of the CDR3 is 15 residues. CDR3: CASSFRQGGLYGYTF. CDR3 DNA, as far as it was read: TGTGCCAGCAGCTTCCGACAGGGGGGTCTATATGGC.

On this clone: The CDR3 end lies 3 residues beyond the end of the read and is filled in from the germline J gene. This chain uses TRBV11-2 with TRBJ2-5; 7 bases map to TRBD2. The V gene end was trimmed by 5 bases and the J gene end by 0 bases; junction bases not matched to a gene: 6. The CDR3 consists of 15 residues. Germline CDR1 is SGHAT and CDR2 is FQNNGV. The part of the CDR3 DNA that was read is TGTGCCAGCAGCGCACTTCTAGCGGACCAAGAGACC. Protein sequence: CASSALLADQET. Given in full, the CDR3 is CASSALLADQETQYF. Full variable domain (outside the CDR3, taken from reference TRBV11-2 and TRBJ2-5): EAGVAQSPRYKIIEKRQSVAFWCNPISGHATLYWYQQILGQGPKLLIQFQNNGVVDDSQLPKDRFSAERLKGVDSTLKIQPAKLEDSAVYLCASSALLADQETQYFGPGTRLLVL.

This clone was found many times. The read ends 3 residues shy of where the CDR3 ends; the end is completed using the germline J gene. The V call is TRBV6-2 or TRBV6-3, the J call TRBJ2-5; TRBD1 aligns across 7 bases. Trimming took 1 base from V and 1 from J; bases not matched to a gene: 3. Germline lookup yields CDR1 MNHEY and CDR2 SVGEGT. The CDR3 has 15 amino acids. The DNA read from the CDR3 is TGTGCCAGCAGTTACTTCGGGACAGCCCAAGAGACC. Translating gives CASSYFGTAQET. The full CDR3 sequence reads CASSYFGTAQETQYF.

This clone has ten or more counts. The CDR3 end is not reached by the read, which stops 3 residues before it; the germline J gene fills it in. The V call is TRBV18, the J call TRBJ1-1, with a tentative D call TRBD1 (5 bases). CDR3 size: 14 residues. V lost 3 bases and J 1 base, leaving 9 bases between the germline ends. The germline CDR1 and CDR2 sequences are KGHSH and LQKENI. The CDR3 region is CASSPGQGNTEAFF. The covered CDR3 bases are TGTGCCAGCTCACCGGGGCAGGGGAACACTGAA. Complete variable domain (other parts from reference TRBV18 and TRBJ1-1): NAGVMQNPRHLVRRRGQEARLRCSPMKGHSHVYWYRQLPEEGLKFMVYLQKENIIDESGMPKERFSAEFPKEGPSILRIQQVVRGDSAAYFCASSPGQGNTEAFFGQGTRLTVV.

This clone appeared many times. The CDR3 is cut off 3 residues early in the read; its end comes from the germline J gene. The chain couples TRBV23-1 to TRBJ1-2; D is perhaps TRBD1 (6 bases). TRBV23-1 falls under the ORF class, with uncertain function. The V gene lost 4 bases and the J gene lost 5 bases, with 14 bases spanning the gap. This CDR3 has 14 residues. CDR3 DNA, as far as it was read: TGCGCCAGCAGTCCAACAGGGCTAACTTATGGC. Translated: CASSPTGLTYG. In full, the CDR3 is CASSPTGLTYGYTF.

This clone was seen at least ten times. The read falls 3 residues short of the CDR3 end, and the missing part is taken from the germline J gene. The chain is built from TRBV20-1 and TRBJ1-6; 10 bases are a match to TRBD1. This CDR3 contains 14 residues. Germline CDR1 reads DFQATT; CDR2 reads SNEGSKA (reference sequence). Germline trimming cut 6 bases from V and 9 bases from J; bases unmatched to any gene: 8. The CDR3 loop reads CSANRDRGGSPLHF. The sequenced part of the CDR3 DNA is TGCAGTGCAAACCGGGACAGGGGAGGTTCACCC.

This clone has at least ten counts. The missing CDR3 end, 3 residues past where the read stops, is filled in from the germline J gene. This chain uses TRBV5-4 with TRBJ1-2, with TRBD1 matching 7 bases. CDR1 and CDR2 from the germline V gene are SGHNT and YYREEE (reference sequence). Trimming cost V 4 bases and J 4 bases; bases outside gene matches: 7. This CDR3 spans 14 amino acids. CDR3 residues: CASSPYRDSYGYTF. The sequenced CDR3 bases are TGTGCCAGCAGCCCATACCGGGACAGCTATGGC.

This clone appeared many times. The CDR3 is cut off 3 residues early in the read; its end comes from the germline J gene. The chain carries TRBV7-9 and TRBJ1-1, with TRBD1 matching over 7 bases. The length of the CDR3 is 14 residues. The V gene's germline CDR1 is SEHNR and CDR2 FQNEAQ (reference sequence). Unmatched junction bases numbered 7, after V lost 4 bases and J lost 5 bases. The DNA read from the CDR3 is TGTGCCAGCAGCTCCCAGGGGGTTTGGACTGAA. Amino acids: CASSSQGVWTE. The entire CDR3 reads CASSSQGVWTEAFF. Full variable domain (missing parts from reference TRBV7-9 and TRBJ1-1): DTGVSQNPRHKITKRGQNVTFRCDPISEHNRLYWYRQTLGQGPEFLTYFQNEAQLEKSRLLSDRFSAERPKGSFSTLEIQRTEQGDSAMYLCASSSQGVWTEAFFGQGTRLTVV.

This clone was observed at least ten times. The read finishes 3 residues shy of the CDR3 end, and the germline J gene is used to complete it. The chain joins TRBV6-2 or TRBV6-3 to TRBJ2-3; D is possibly TRBD1 (8 bases). Per germline, CDR1 MNHEY and CDR2 SVGEGT. Trimming shortened V by 8 bases and J by 5 bases, and 20 bases separated the two germline ends. This CDR3 comprises 15 residues. The CDR3 here is CASRELDREGDTQYF. The sequenced part of the CDR3 DNA is TGTGCCAGCCGTGAGTTGGACAGGGAGGGAGATACG.

This clone was detected many times. The sequence runs out 3 residues before the end of the CDR3; the remainder is reconstructed from the germline J gene. The rearrangement uses TRBV29-1 and TRBJ2-7; 7 nucleotides align to TRBD2. Germline CDR1 and CDR2: SQVTM and ANQGSEA. This CDR3 is built from 13 residues. The V gene end was trimmed by 2 bases and the J gene end by 5 bases; junction bases not matched to a gene: 6. The CDR3 reads CSVESSGKHEQYF. CDR3 DNA (partial): TGCAGCGTTGAATCGAGCGGGAAGCACGAG.

This clone was seen ten or more times. The read comes to an end 3 residues before the CDR3 does, leaving the germline J gene to fill in the end. This chain uses TRBV5-5 with TRBJ1-2; the match to TRBD1 covers 7 bases. The CDR3 runs 14 residues. The germline V gene has CDR1 SGHKS and CDR2 YYEKEE (reference sequence). Losses at the gene ends were 4 bases for V and 2 bases for J; bases not matched to a gene: 5. The sequenced CDR3 bases are TGTGCCAGCAGCCCAAGGGACAGCAACTATGGC. It encodes CASSPRDSNYG. The entire CDR3 protein is CASSPRDSNYGYTF.

The sample holds many counts of this clone. The read gets to within 3 residues of the CDR3 end, and the germline J gene fills in the rest. This chain uses TRBV13 with TRBJ1-1; D unclear. The CDR3 sequence is 13 residues long. The germline V and J ends were trimmed by 0 bases and 3 bases, with 5 bases remaining between them. CDR1 and CDR2 (germline): PRHDT, FYEKMQ (reference sequence). CDR3 in amino acids: CASSLGTDTEAFF. The CDR3 DNA, read in part, is TGTGCCAGCAGCTTAGGTACGGACACTGAA.

This clone was seen at least ten times. The sequence runs out 3 residues before the end of the CDR3; the remainder is reconstructed from the germline J gene. V usage is TRBV7-8 and J usage is TRBJ1-5; a possible D gene is TRBD1 (5 bases). This CDR3 has 16 amino acids. Germline V gene sequence: CDR1 SGHVS, CDR2 FQNEAQ. Deletions cut 5 bases from V and 4 bases from J, with 18 bases between. CDR3 sequence: CASSNGGRPRNQPQHF. The CDR3 bases that were read are TGTGCCAGCAGCAACGGGGGACGGCCGCGGAATCAGCCC.

This clone occurred many times. The read stops 3 residues short of the end of the CDR3; the missing end is completed from the germline J gene. The rearrangement joins TRBV19 to TRBJ2-1; 16 positions agree with TRBD2. Germline assignment: CDR1 LNHDA and CDR2 SQIVND (reference sequence). The CDR3 is made up of 18 amino acids. Trimming at V came to 3 bases and at J to 4 bases, leaving 6 bases not matched to a gene. The CDR3 loop is CASSIGTSGRAGYNEQFF. The covered CDR3 bases are TGTGCCAGTAGTATCGGGACTAGCGGGAGGGCCGGATACAATGAG.

This clone was seen repeatedly, ten times or more. Read sequence stops 3 residues before the CDR3 end, and the germline J gene provides the missing end. The J gene is TRBJ2-1, the V gene TRBV15, with TRBD1 matching over 9 bases. Germline assignment: CDR1 LNHNV and CDR2 YYDKDF (reference sequence). The CDR3 spans 17 residues. Trimming cost V 1 base and J 9 bases; bases outside gene matches: 13. The CDR3 sequence: CATSRAALGQGLGEQFF. The DNA read from the CDR3 is TGTGCCACCAGCAGAGCCGCCCTGGGACAGGGCCTCGGTGAG.

This clone was recorded many times. CDR3: CASSPDRPGEKLFF. The sequenced CDR3 bases are TGTGCCAGCTCACCAGACAGACCGGGTGAAAAA. The chain couples TRBV18 to TRBJ1-4; D is perhaps TRBD1 (5 bases). The DNA ends 3 residues before the CDR3 does, and the rest of the CDR3 is filled in from the germline J gene. Germline V gives CDR1 KGHSH, CDR2 LQKENI. Trimming took off 2 bases at V and 7 bases at J, with 11 bases between the two ends. This CDR3 spans 14 amino acids. The complete variable domain, with remaining parts taken from reference TRBV18 and TRBJ1-4, reads NAGVMQNPRHLVRRRGQEARLRCSPMKGHSHVYWYRQLPEEGLKFMVYLQKENIIDESGMPKERFSAEFPKEGPSILRIQQVVRGDSAAYFCASSPDRPGEKLFFGSGTQLSVL.

This clone has a count of ten or more. The DNA ends 3 residues before the CDR3 does, and the rest of the CDR3 is filled in from the germline J gene. This chain links TRBV7-3 with TRBJ1-6, with D possibly TRBD1 on 6 matching bases. Germline CDR1 SGHTA, CDR2 FQGTGA. The CDR3 length is 14 residues. The sequenced CDR3 bases are TGTGCCAGCAGTTCTCCCCCTCCGACAGGAACC. Encoded protein: CASSSPPPTGT. The whole CDR3 sequence reads CASSSPPPTGTLHF.